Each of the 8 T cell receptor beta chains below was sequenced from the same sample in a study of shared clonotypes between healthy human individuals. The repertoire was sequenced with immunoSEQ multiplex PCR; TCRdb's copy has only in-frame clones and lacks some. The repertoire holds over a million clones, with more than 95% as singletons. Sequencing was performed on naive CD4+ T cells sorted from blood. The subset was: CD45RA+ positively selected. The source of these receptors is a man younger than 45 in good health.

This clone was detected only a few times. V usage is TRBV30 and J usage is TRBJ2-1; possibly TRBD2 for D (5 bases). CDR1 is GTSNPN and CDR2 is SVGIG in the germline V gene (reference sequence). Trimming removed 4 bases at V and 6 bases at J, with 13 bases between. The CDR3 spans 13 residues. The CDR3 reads CAWKVGSGNEQFF. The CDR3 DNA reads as TGTGCCTGGAAGGTAGGGAGTGGCAATGAGCAGTTCTTC.

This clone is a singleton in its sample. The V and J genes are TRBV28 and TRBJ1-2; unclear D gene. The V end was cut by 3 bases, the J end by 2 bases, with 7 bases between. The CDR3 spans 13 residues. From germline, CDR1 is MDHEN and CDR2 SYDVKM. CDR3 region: CASSFRRNYGYTF. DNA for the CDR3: TGTGCCAGCAGTTTCCGGAGGAACTATGGCTACACCTTC.

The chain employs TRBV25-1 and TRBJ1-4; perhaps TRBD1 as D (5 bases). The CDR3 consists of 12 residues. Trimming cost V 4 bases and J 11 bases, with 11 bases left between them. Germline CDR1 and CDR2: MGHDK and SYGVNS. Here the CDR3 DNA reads TGTGCCAGCAGTGCCGGACAAGTTAAACTGTTTTTT. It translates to CASSAGQVKLFF.

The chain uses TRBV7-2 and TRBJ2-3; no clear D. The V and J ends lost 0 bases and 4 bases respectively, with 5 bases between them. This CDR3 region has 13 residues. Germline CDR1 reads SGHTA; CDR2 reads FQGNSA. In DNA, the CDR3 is TGTGCCAGCAGCTTAGCAAGCCCAGATACGCAGTATTTT. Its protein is CASSLASPDTQYF. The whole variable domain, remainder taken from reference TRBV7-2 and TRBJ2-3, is GAGVSQSPSNKVTEKGKDVELRCDPISGHTALYWYRQSLGQGLEFLIYFQGNSAPDKSGLPSDRFSAERTGGSVSTLTIQRTQQEDSAVYLCASSLASPDTQYFGPGTRLTVL.

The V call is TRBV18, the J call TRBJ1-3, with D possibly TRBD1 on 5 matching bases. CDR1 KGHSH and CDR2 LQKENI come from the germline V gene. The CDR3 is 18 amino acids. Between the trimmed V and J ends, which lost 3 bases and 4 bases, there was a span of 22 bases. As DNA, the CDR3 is TGTGCCAGCTCACCGAAATTTTTTCGGCAGGGCGTAGGAAACACCATATATTTT. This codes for CASSPKFFRQGVGNTIYF.

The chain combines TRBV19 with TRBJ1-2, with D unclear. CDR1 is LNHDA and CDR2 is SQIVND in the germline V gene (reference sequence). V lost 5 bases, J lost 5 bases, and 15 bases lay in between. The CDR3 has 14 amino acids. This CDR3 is CASSLPVGPYGYTF. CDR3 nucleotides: TGTGCCAGTAGTCTTCCTGTGGGCCCATATGGCTACACCTTC.

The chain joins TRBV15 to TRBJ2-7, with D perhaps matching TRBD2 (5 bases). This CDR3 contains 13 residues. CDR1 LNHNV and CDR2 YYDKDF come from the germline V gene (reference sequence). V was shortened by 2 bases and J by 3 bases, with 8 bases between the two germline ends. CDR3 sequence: CATSRTRGYEQYF. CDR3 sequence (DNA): TGTGCCACCAGCAGAACCCGGGGCTACGAGCAGTACTTC. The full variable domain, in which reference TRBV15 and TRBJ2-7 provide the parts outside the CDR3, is DAMVIQNPRYQVTQFGKPVTLSCSQTLNHNVMYWYQQKSSQAPKLLFHYYDKDFNNEADTPDNFQSRRPNTSFCFLDIRSPGLGDTAMYLCATSRTRGYEQYFGPGTRLTVT.

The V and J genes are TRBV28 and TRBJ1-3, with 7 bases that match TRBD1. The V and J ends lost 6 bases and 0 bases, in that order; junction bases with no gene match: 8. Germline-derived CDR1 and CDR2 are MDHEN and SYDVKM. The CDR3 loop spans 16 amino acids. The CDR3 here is CASSETGLYSGNTIYF. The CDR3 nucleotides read TGTGCCAGCAGCGAGACAGGGTTATACTCTGGAAACACCATATATTTT.